The clone carrying this T cell receptor beta chain was seen more than once but under ten times. Its matching antigen is unknown. The entry originates in a study of glioma-infiltrating T cells after dendritic cell vaccination. The table came from immunoSEQ multiplex PCR; TCRdb's copy has only in-frame clones and leaves some out. The sample includes around 97,000 clones, about four fifths seen only once; the top ten take 10% to 15%. PBMC were collected before vaccination, two weeks after the third vaccination, and at progression. Study results and caveats: Patients with more pretreatment TILs had longer time to progression and survival.

With V trimmed by 5 bases and J by 1 base, 4 bases remained unmatched. Germline CDR1 PRHDT, CDR2 FYEKMQ (reference sequence). The CDR3 contains 15 residues. This sequence was found in a human donor with glioblastoma. The sequencing here drew on blood, taken before dendritic cell vaccination. The rearrangement joins TRBV13 to TRBJ2-3; 9 bases line up with TRBD2. CDR3 sequence reads: CASSPGLARTDTQYF. The CDR3 nucleotides read TGTGCCAGCAGCCCCGGACTAGCGCGCACAGATACGCAGTATTTT.